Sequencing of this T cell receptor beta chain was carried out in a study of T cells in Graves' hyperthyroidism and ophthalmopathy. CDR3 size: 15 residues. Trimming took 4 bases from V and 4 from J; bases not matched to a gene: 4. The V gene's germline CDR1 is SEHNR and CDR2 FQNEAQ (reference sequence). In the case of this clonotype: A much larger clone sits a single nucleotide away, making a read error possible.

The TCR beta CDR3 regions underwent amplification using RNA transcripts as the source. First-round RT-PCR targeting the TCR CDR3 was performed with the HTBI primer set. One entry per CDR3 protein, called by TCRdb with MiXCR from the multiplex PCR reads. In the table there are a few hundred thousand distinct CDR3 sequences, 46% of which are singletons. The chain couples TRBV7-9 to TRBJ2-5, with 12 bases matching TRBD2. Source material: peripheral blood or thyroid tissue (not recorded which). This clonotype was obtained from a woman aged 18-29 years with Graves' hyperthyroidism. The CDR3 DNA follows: TGTGCCAGCAGCTCCCCGACTAGCGGGAGAGAGACCCAGTACTTC. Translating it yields CASSSPTSGRETQYF.